This TCR beta chain was captured in a study of CD8 T cells in Susac syndrome. Reverse transcription used about 0.45 to 1 ug RNA and random hexamers. Amplification of TCR beta CDR3 by immunoSEQ multiplex PCR spanned 54 Vbeta and 13 Jbeta. TCRdb re-called the immunoSEQ multiplex PCR reads with MiXCR, one entry per CDR3 protein. This sample has some 76,000 distinct CDR3 sequences, with 91% found just once. TCR beta from blood CD8+ and CD4+ T cells was sequenced. Isolation of CD8+ and CD4+ T cells was performed negatively, whereas enrichment of TEMRA cells was done by FACS. The CDR3 runs to 13 residues. CDR1 SGHTA and CDR2 FQGTGA come from the germline V gene. V trimming: 4 bases; J trimming: 6 bases; junction bases outside the gene matches: 3.

This chain connects TRBV7-3 to TRBJ2-7, with 10 positions matching TRBD1. The sequence derives from a human donor with multiple sclerosis. Material: CD8+ T cells from PBMCs. The CDR3 DNA is TGTGCCAGCAGCTCGACAGGGGGCGGCGAGCAGTACTTC. Translated: CASSSTGGGEQYF.